This entry lists 5 T cell receptor beta chains sequenced from one sample in a study of CD8 T cell repertoires and HIV-1 epitope variants. The data were produced by immunoSEQ multiplex PCR, yet TCRdb's version contains in-frame clones alone and is incomplete. The sample lists several thousand clones; approximately 71% were seen once. The antigens for these receptors are not known. The material sequenced was cultured CD8+ T cells derived from PBMCs. These receptors all come from a male donor with HIV.

The chain has TRBV30 and TRBJ1-3; 9 nucleotides agree with TRBD1. Looked up from germline, CDR1 is GTSNPN and CDR2 is SVGIG (reference sequence). The CDR3 has 14 amino acids. After removal of 3 bases from V and 6 bases from J, the junction contained 6 bases not matched to a gene. The CDR3 nucleotides are TGTGCCTGGAGGGACAGGGGATACGCAAACACCATATATTTT. Translated, it gives CAWRDRGYANTIYF.

The rearrangement links TRBV7-3 to TRBJ1-1; TRBD1 might be the D (6 bases). Per germline, CDR1 SGHTA and CDR2 FQGTGA. The CDR3 contains 15 residues. The V end lost 5 bases, the J end lost 1 base, and 14 bases lay between the germline ends. The CDR3 reads CASSLMDSPNTEAFF. For the CDR3, the DNA is TGTGCCAGCAGCCTTATGGACAGTCCGAACACTGAAGCTTTCTTT.

V usage is TRBV4-3 and J usage is TRBJ1-2; D is perhaps TRBD1 (6 bases). V shed 3 bases and J shed 2 bases, with 13 bases lying between them. Germline V gives CDR1 LGHNA, CDR2 YSLEER. The CDR3 runs to 15 residues. CDR3 sequence reads: CASSQSRGLNYGYTF. CDR3 coding DNA: TGCGCCAGCAGCCAGTCGCGGGGGCTGAACTATGGCTACACCTTC.

V usage is TRBV29-1 and J usage is TRBJ2-7; the D gene is possibly TRBD2 (6 bases). Germline CDR1 SQVTM, CDR2 ANQGSEA. The CDR3 runs 12 residues. With 6 bases removed from V and 3 bases from J, the gap between germline ends came to 12 bases. CDR3 DNA: TGCAGCGTCGGGAGTGGGTTCTACGAGCAGTACTTC. It specifies CSVGSGFYEQYF.

V usage is TRBV5-4 and J usage is TRBJ1-2, with a weak D call TRBD1 (5 bases). V dropped 4 bases and J dropped 1 base, with 11 bases sitting between them. CDR1 and CDR2 (germline): SGHNT, YYREEE (reference sequence). CDR3 size: 14 residues. CDR3 amino acids: CASSPGADNYGYTF. In DNA form, the CDR3 reads TGTGCCAGCAGCCCTGGGGCCGATAACTATGGCTACACCTTC.